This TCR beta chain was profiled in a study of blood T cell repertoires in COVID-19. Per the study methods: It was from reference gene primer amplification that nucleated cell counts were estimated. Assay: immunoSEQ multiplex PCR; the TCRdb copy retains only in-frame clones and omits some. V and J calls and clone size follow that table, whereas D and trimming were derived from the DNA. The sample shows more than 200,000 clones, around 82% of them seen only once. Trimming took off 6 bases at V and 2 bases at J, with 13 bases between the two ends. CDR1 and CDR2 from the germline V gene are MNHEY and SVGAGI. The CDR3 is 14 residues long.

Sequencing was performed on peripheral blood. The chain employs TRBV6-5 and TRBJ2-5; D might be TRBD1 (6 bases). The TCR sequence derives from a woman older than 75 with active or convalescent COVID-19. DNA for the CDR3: TGTGCCAGCAGGGACAGAGCCAGTCAAGAGACCCAGTACTTC. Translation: CASRDRASQETQYF.